What follows are 27 T cell receptor beta chains derived from one specimen sequenced in a study of T cell responses to AZD1222 COVID-19 vaccine. Generated by immunoSEQ multiplex PCR, the TCRdb table keeps only in-frame clones and is missing some. Found here are over 50,000 clones, around 92% of them singletons; the top ten hold about 14%. The source was peripheral blood, collected 28 days after the second AZD1222 dose. These receptors all come from an adult who received the AZD1222 COVID-19 vaccine.

CDR3 loop: CASSPFSGSVNEQFF. The CDR3 DNA sequence: TGTGCCAGCTCACCTTTTAGCGGGAGCGTCAATGAGCAGTTCTTC. V and J are TRBV18 and TRBJ2-1; 9 bases fit TRBD2. The CDR3 is made up of 15 amino acids. Per germline, CDR1 KGHSH and CDR2 LQKENI. Trimming removed 3 bases from V and 6 bases from J; junction bases left unmatched: 6.

The chain carries TRBV19 and TRBJ2-1, with D perhaps TRBD1 or TRBD2 (5 bases each). Germline-derived CDR1 and CDR2 are LNHDA and SQIVND (reference sequence). The V end was cut by 6 bases, the J end by 11 bases, with 14 bases between. The CDR3 extends over 12 amino acids. This CDR3 is CASRAPTGQQFF. Written as DNA, the CDR3 is TGTGCCAGTAGGGCCCCTACGGGACAGCAGTTCTTC.

The sample holds one count of this clone. The chain links TRBV6-6 to TRBJ2-5; 7 bases match TRBD1. Trimming at V came to 0 bases and at J to 4 bases, leaving 2 bases not matched to a gene. The CDR3 loop spans 14 amino acids. Looked up from germline, CDR1 is MNHNY and CDR2 is SVGAGI (reference sequence). The CDR3 region is CASSYSNRGETQYF. The CDR3 coding sequence is TGTGCCAGCAGTTACTCGAACAGGGGAGAGACCCAGTACTTC.

The V and J genes are TRBV2 and TRBJ2-1; 8 positions agree with TRBD2. The ends lost 5 bases at V and 2 bases at J; junction bases unmatched: 8. The CDR3 is 16 amino acids. CDR1 and CDR2 (germline): SNHLY, FYNNEI. The CDR3 DNA reads TGTGCCAGCAGTATAAGCGGGAGCGTCCCCTACAATGAGCAGTTCTTC. This codes for CASSISGSVPYNEQFF.

J is TRBJ1-6 and V is TRBV6-4, with D unclear. This CDR3 has 12 residues. Trimming shortened V by 6 bases and J by 11 bases, and 11 bases separated the two germline ends. The germline gives CDR1 MRHNA, CDR2 SNTAGT. CDR3 loop: CASRGSGTPLHF. CDR3 nucleotides: TGTGCCAGCAGGGGTTCCGGAACACCCCTCCACTTT.

The V call is TRBV19, the J call TRBJ1-4; D may be TRBD1 (6 bases). V was trimmed by 5 bases and J by 4 bases, leaving 11 bases between them. CDR3 length: 14 amino acids. Germline-derived CDR1 and CDR2 are LNHDA and SQIVND (reference sequence). CDR3 loop: CASSDTGLNEKLFF. CDR3 DNA: TGTGCCAGTAGTGATACAGGGCTTAATGAAAAACTGTTTTTT.

The CDR3 DNA reads TGCAGCGTTAGGGGGAGGGAGGGGTATGGCTACACCTTC. As protein: CSVRGREGYGYTF. The chain combines TRBV29-1 with TRBJ1-2, with D tentatively TRBD1 (6 bases). V was clipped by 5 bases and J by 5 bases, with 15 bases between them. The CDR3 is 13 residues long. CDR1 is SQVTM, CDR2 ANQGSEA, per germline.

The chain is built from TRBV7-2 and TRBJ2-6; D is uncertain. Germline V gene sequence: CDR1 SGHTA, CDR2 FQGNSA. CDR3 length: 13 amino acids. V dropped 5 bases and J dropped 5 bases, with 7 bases sitting between them. Here the CDR3 DNA reads TGTGCCAGCAGCACATATAGGGCCAACGTCCTGACTTTC. It translates to CASSTYRANVLTF.

This clone was counted a few times. The chain carries TRBV2 and TRBJ2-3; 10 positions agree with TRBD2. The CDR3 loop spans 17 amino acids. CDR1 is SNHLY and CDR2 is FYNNEI in the germline V gene. V was pared by 1 base and J by 2 bases, with 6 bases of the junction left unmatched. The CDR3 reads CASSEEAGGGNTDTQYF. DNA of the CDR3: TGTGCCAGCAGTGAAGAAGCGGGAGGGGGAAACACAGATACGCAGTATTTT.

This rearrangement joins TRBV4-2 to TRBJ2-1; TRBD2 matches 13 bases. This CDR3 is built from 16 residues. V trimming: 4 bases; J trimming: 8 bases; junction bases outside the gene matches: 8. Per the germline V gene, CDR1 is LGHNA and CDR2 is YNFKEQ. The CDR3 here is CASSPTGTSGMHEQFF. The CDR3 DNA sequence: TGTGCCAGCAGCCCGACCGGGACTAGCGGGATGCATGAGCAGTTCTTC.

This clone was counted a single time. The rearrangement joins TRBV11-3 to TRBJ2-6, with 7 bases fitting TRBD2. The J segment lost 4 bases and the V segment lost 2 bases, leaving 8 bases of the junction unmatched. CDR1 and CDR2 from the germline V gene are SGHNT and YENEEA. This CDR3 region has 17 residues. CDR3 in DNA: TGTGCCAGCAGCTTAAGGGGAGGGGTATCAGGGGCCAACGTCCTGACTTTC. Protein sequence: CASSLRGGVSGANVLTF.

The table lists this clone with a count of one. The chain combines TRBV5-4 with TRBJ1-2, with TRBD1 identical over 9 bases. The CDR3 runs to 16 residues. Germline-derived CDR1 and CDR2 are SGHNT and YYREEE (reference sequence). The ends lost 5 bases at V and 4 bases at J; junction bases unmatched: 12. CDR3 coding DNA: TGTGCCAGCAGGGAAGCGACAGGGGGAAGTATCTATGGCTACACCTTC. Residues: CASREATGGSIYGYTF.

The V call is TRBV7-3, the J call TRBJ2-5, with 9 positions matching TRBD2. V gave up 5 bases and J gave up 5 bases; unmatched junction bases: 9. This CDR3 comprises 15 residues. Germline CDR1 reads SGHTA; CDR2 reads FQGTGA. The CDR3 DNA reads as TGTGCCAGCAGCCCTAGCGGGGCCCCCGGGGAGACCCAGTACTTC. It yields the protein CASSPSGAPGETQYF.

The gene calls are TRBV6-5 and TRBJ1-1, with D perhaps matching TRBD1 (5 bases). Between the trimmed V and J ends, which lost 4 bases and 3 bases, there was a span of 12 bases. Germline V gene data show CDR1 as MNHEY and CDR2 as SVGAGI. This CDR3 comprises 14 residues. The CDR3 DNA reads TGTGCCAGCAGTTGGTTAGGGGATGACACTGAAGCTTTCTTT. Its protein is CASSWLGDDTEAFF.

This clone has a handful of counts. The chain recombines TRBV30 with TRBJ1-5; D not certain. Germline V lookup: CDR1 GTSNPN, CDR2 SVGIG (reference sequence). Trimming left V 1 base short and J 4 bases short, with 8 bases between. This CDR3 is 13 amino acids long. The CDR3, as DNA: TGTGCCTGGAGTGACACACAGAATCAGCCCCAGCATTTT. This gives the protein CAWSDTQNQPQHF.

The CDR3 is CASSFGRDSGANVLTF. The CDR3 DNA follows: TGCGCCAGCAGCTTCGGACGGGACTCTGGGGCCAACGTCCTGACTTTC. The chain couples TRBV5-1 to TRBJ2-6, with a possible D match to TRBD2 (5 bases). Looked up from germline, CDR1 is SGHRS and CDR2 is YFSETQ. Trimming pared 2 bases from V and 0 bases from J, leaving 9 bases between. The CDR3 contains 16 residues.

This clone came up once. This chain uses TRBV7-2 with TRBJ2-1, with 10 bases fitting TRBD2. CDR1 is SGHTA and CDR2 is FQGNSA in the germline V gene. CDR3 length: 17 amino acids. V shed 2 bases, J shed 0 bases, and the junction held 4 bases outside the gene matches. The CDR3 here is CASSLLGLASSYNEQFF. The DNA of the CDR3 is TGTGCCAGCAGCTTATTGGGACTAGCGAGCTCCTACAATGAGCAGTTCTTC.

V and J are TRBV7-9 and TRBJ1-6, with D uncertain. Trimming cost V 4 bases and J 0 bases, with 10 bases left between them. CDR3 length equals 16 residues. Looked up from germline, CDR1 is SEHNR and CDR2 is FQNEAQ (reference sequence). The CDR3: CASSSRESSYNSPLHF. The CDR3 coding sequence is TGTGCCAGCAGCTCTAGGGAGAGCTCCTATAATTCACCCCTCCACTTT.

The sample holds a few counts of this clone. The chain uses TRBV19 and TRBJ2-1, with 8 bases that match TRBD1. Trimming at V came to 7 bases and at J to 5 bases, leaving 7 bases not matched to a gene. Germline loops: CDR1 LNHDA, CDR2 SQIVND (reference sequence). This CDR3 has 14 amino acids. The chain's CDR3 is CASKRQGADNEQFF. The CDR3 DNA sequence: TGTGCCAGTAAGAGGCAGGGGGCCGACAATGAGCAGTTCTTC.

The chain has TRBV11-3 and TRBJ2-1; 9 nucleotides align to TRBD2. The CDR3 loop spans 18 amino acids. Germline CDR1 is SGHNT and CDR2 is YENEEA. V was clipped by 5 bases and J by 4 bases; unmatched bases: 15. The CDR3 region has the DNA TGTGCCAGCAGCCTAACAGGACCGGGACTAGCAGAATACAATGAGCAGTTCTTC. As protein: CASSLTGPGLAEYNEQFF.

This clone was recorded once. The gene calls are TRBV19 and TRBJ2-7; TRBD2 might be the D (6 bases). The CDR3 runs 14 residues. Trimming stripped 9 bases from V and 0 bases from J, with 15 bases between. Per the germline V gene, CDR1 is LNHDA and CDR2 is SQIVND (reference sequence). The CDR3 sequence is CASRGTQSSYEQYF. The CDR3 bases are TGTGCCAGCCGCGGGACTCAGAGCTCCTACGAGCAGTACTTC.

The genes are TRBV2 and TRBJ1-2; no clear D. The CDR3 has 13 amino acids. V was pared by 7 bases and J by 4 bases, with 13 bases between. CDR1 is SNHLY and CDR2 is FYNNEI in the germline V gene. CDR3 region: CASTLERIYGYTF. The CDR3 region has the DNA TGTGCCAGCACTCTTGAAAGGATCTATGGCTACACCTTC.

This chain connects TRBV11-2 to TRBJ2-5; D is ambiguous. CDR3 length equals 14 residues. V lost 5 bases to trimming and J lost 5 bases, with 15 bases between them. The germline gives CDR1 SGHAT, CDR2 FQNNGV. The CDR3 loop reads CASSPARSSETQYF. The CDR3 DNA reads TGTGCCAGCAGCCCCGCTAGAAGCTCCGAGACCCAGTACTTC.

The V gene is TRBV27, the J gene TRBJ1-6; TRBD1 might be the D (5 bases). The CDR3 spans 17 residues. Germline CDR1 MNHEY, CDR2 SMNVEV (reference sequence). V was trimmed by 0 bases and J by 2 bases, leaving 11 bases between them. CDR3 nucleotide sequence: TGTGCCAGCAGTTTATCGATCAGGGTGGCCTATAATTCACCCCTCCACTTT. Amino acid sequence: CASSLSIRVAYNSPLHF.

The chain employs TRBV6-5 and TRBJ2-2; perhaps TRBD2 as D (7 bases). The CDR3 is made up of 15 amino acids. In germline, CDR1 is MNHEY, CDR2 SVGAGI. Deletions cut 6 bases from V and 3 bases from J, with 14 bases between. The CDR3 DNA reads TGTGCCAGCAGAAAGGGGGGGCCTTACACCGGGGAGCTGTTTTTT. Its protein is CASRKGGPYTGELFF.

This clone appeared a single time. V usage is TRBV12-3 or TRBV12-4 and J usage is TRBJ2-1, with 10 bases lining up with TRBD2. The ends lost 6 bases at V and 15 bases at J; junction bases unmatched: 8. This CDR3 is 12 amino acids long. In DNA form, the CDR3 reads TGTGCCAGCAGGCGACTAGCGGGTAGGGTGTTCTTC. This codes for CASRRLAGRVFF.

The chain has TRBV10-3 and TRBJ2-7, with 7 bases lining up with TRBD2. Germline V gives CDR1 ENHRY, CDR2 SYGVKD. The CDR3 runs to 14 residues. The junction had 8 bases not matched to a gene; V was cut back by 4 bases and J by 5 bases. The CDR3 region has the DNA TGTGCCATCAGTGGTAGCGGGTTACGGGACGAGCAGTACTTC. Its translation is CAISGSGLRDEQYF.